This T cell receptor (beta chain) was observed in a study of vaccination and CD4 T cells after COVID-19. Study as a whole: Median time from COVID diagnosis to post-COVID sampling was about 14 weeks (35 to 161).

Germline CDR1 MNHEY, CDR2 SMNVEV (reference sequence). This CDR3 comprises 13 residues. V was pared by 3 bases and J by 4 bases, with 10 bases between. With the Oncomine TCR Beta short-read assay, DNA from cultured CD4+ T cells was sequenced. TCRdb called the PCR reads again in MiXCR, with one record for every CDR3 protein. The sample consists of approximately 13,000 distinct CDR3 sequences, roughly 73% of them appearing once. Stated treatment: roughly 11-day PBMC culture with coronavirus spike peptide pools or control peptides (ViraFEST assay). IL-2 at about 10 IU/ml and peptide pools at around 10 ug/ml were added to PBMCs cultured at a few million per well. For this clonotype: Antigen unknown.

The source material was CD4+ T cells from blood, cultured in vitro. This TCR was sampled from a human donor who had recovered from COVID-19. The chain is built from TRBV27 and TRBJ2-7; D might be TRBD2 (6 bases). CDR3 amino acids: CASSFAGRYEQYF. CDR3 in DNA: TGTGCCAGCAGTTTCGCGGGACGGTACGAGCAGTACTTC.